Listed here are 16 T cell receptor beta chains from one sample, sequenced in a study of T-cell reconstitution after alpha-beta-depleted transplantation in children. Researchers prepared the TCRbeta library using unique molecular identifiers, the study reports. From the PCR reads, TCRdb called clonotypes with MiXCR, one entry per CDR3 protein. The sample holds about 600,000 distinct CDR3 sequences, 20% to 25% seen once. The sample here was PBMCs, mostly from graft donor cells, taken 360 days after TCRalphabeta/CD19-depleted stem cell transplant. Receptor source: a boy in the first two years of life who had a stem cell transplant for acute myeloid leukemia, so the T cells may come from the graft donor.

The V and J genes are TRBV7-8 and TRBJ2-5, with a tentative D call TRBD1 (6 bases). Germline V CDR1 and CDR2: SGHVS, FQNEAQ. This CDR3 has 17 residues. The ends were cut back, 3 bases at V and 2 bases at J, with 19 bases in the middle. CDR3 amino acids: CASSFHWPGQKQETQYF. CDR3 nucleotides: TGTGCCAGCAGCTTTCATTGGCCGGGACAAAAACAAGAGACCCAGTACTTC.

In its sample, this clonotype was seen a few times. This rearrangement joins TRBV15 to TRBJ2-5; unclear D gene. The V end lost 8 bases, the J end lost 2 bases, and 18 bases lay between the germline ends. This CDR3 is built from 15 residues. CDR1 and CDR2 from the germline V gene are LNHNV and YYDKDF (reference sequence). The CDR3: CATSFVAMGQETQYF. For the CDR3, the DNA is TGTGCCACCTCGTTTGTGGCGATGGGACAAGAGACCCAGTACTTC. Full variable domain (outside the CDR3, taken from reference TRBV15 and TRBJ2-5): DAMVIQNPRYQVTQFGKPVTLSCSQTLNHNVMYWYQQKSSQAPKLLFHYYDKDFNNEADTPDNFQSRRPNTSFCFLDIRSPGLGDTAMYLCATSFVAMGQETQYFGPGTRLLVL.

This clonotype was seen at least ten times. The chain joins TRBV6-2 or TRBV6-3 to TRBJ2-7; 9 nucleotides match TRBD1. This CDR3 has 15 amino acids. From germline, CDR1 is MNHEY and CDR2 SVGEGT. Trimming cost V 8 bases and J 2 bases; bases outside gene matches: 10. The CDR3 spells CASQVGQGRTYEQYF. The CDR3, as DNA: TGTGCCAGCCAAGTGGGACAGGGTAGAACCTACGAGCAGTACTTC.

V gene TRBV2 combines with J gene TRBJ2-7; a possible D gene is TRBD1 (6 bases). Germline CDR1 reads SNHLY; CDR2 reads FYNNEI. CDR3 length: 15 amino acids. V lost 3 bases to trimming and J lost 1 base, with 13 bases between them. The CDR3 sequence is CASSDSLDSSYEQYV. The CDR3 DNA sequence: TGTGCCAGCAGTGACAGCCTGGACAGTTCCTACGAGCAGTACGTC.

Only a few counts were recorded for this clonotype. The chain recombines TRBV6-1 with TRBJ1-2; 8 bases match TRBD1. Germline V CDR1 and CDR2: MNHNS, SASEGT. The CDR3 extends over 16 amino acids. The trim removed 6 bases at V and 5 bases at J, leaving 14 bases unmatched. The CDR3 nucleotides read TGTGCCAGCAGAAGGGGACAGGCAGGCTGGGGGTATGGCTACACCTTC. It yields the protein CASRRGQAGWGYGYTF.

The gene calls are TRBV28 and TRBJ2-7; 9 positions agree with TRBD1. This CDR3 comprises 17 residues. Germline V gives CDR1 MDHEN, CDR2 SYDVKM. Trimming cost V 4 bases and J 0 bases; bases outside gene matches: 10. The CDR3 DNA sequence: TGTGCCAGCAGTTCGCCCCTACAGGGGGCTAGCTCCTACGAGCAGTACGTC. Its protein is CASSSPLQGASSYEQYV.

This chain uses TRBV7-8 with TRBJ2-7; the D is unclear. CDR3 length: 13 residues. Germline V gives CDR1 SGHVS, CDR2 FQNEAQ. V lost 4 bases and J 3 bases, leaving 10 bases between the germline ends. The CDR3 sequence: CASSSDLNYEQYF. The CDR3 DNA reads as TGTGCCAGCAGCTCAGACCTAAACTACGAGCAGTACTTC.

The CDR3: CASNFPDGQPQHF. CDR3 bases: TGTGCCAGCAATTTCCCGGATGGACAGCCCCAGCATTTT. The chain recombines TRBV28 with TRBJ1-5; D is undetermined. The CDR3 loop spans 13 amino acids. CDR1 and CDR2 (germline): MDHEN, SYDVKM. V shed 7 bases and J shed 7 bases, with 14 bases lying between them.

The chain has TRBV7-8 and TRBJ2-7, with D maybe TRBD1 (6 bases). Germline V gene data show CDR1 as SGHVS and CDR2 as FQNEAQ. V dropped 3 bases and J dropped 3 bases, with 15 bases sitting between them. This CDR3 has 15 amino acids. The CDR3 DNA sequence: TGTGCCAGCAGCTTGGTTTCCAGGGGCGACTACGAGCAGTACTTC. This sequence encodes CASSLVSRGDYEQYF.

This clonotype was observed many times. The chain carries TRBV5-4 and TRBJ2-3; D gene uncertain. The germline V and J ends were trimmed by 4 bases and 2 bases, with 14 bases remaining between them. The CDR3 totals 15 residues. Per the germline V gene, CDR1 is SGHNT and CDR2 is YYREEE (reference sequence). CDR3: CASSLTPIPTDTQYF. DNA of the CDR3: TGTGCCAGCAGCCTGACGCCAATACCCACAGATACGCAGTATTTT.

This clonotype was counted between two and nine times. The chain links TRBV29-1 to TRBJ2-5; the match to TRBD1 covers 9 bases. The J segment lost 4 bases and the V segment lost 4 bases, leaving 7 bases of the junction unmatched. CDR1 SQVTM and CDR2 ANQGSEA come from the germline V gene. The CDR3 totals 14 residues. The DNA of the CDR3 is TGCAGCGTTGGCTGGGGACAGGGAAGAGAGACCCAGTACTTC. Residues: CSVGWGQGRETQYF.

This clonotype has a count of ten or more. The chain links TRBV6-1 to TRBJ2-7, with 10 positions matching TRBD1. Germline assignment: CDR1 MNHNS and CDR2 SASEGT. The CDR3 is 15 amino acids. V was pared by 6 bases and J by 7 bases, with 12 bases of the junction left unmatched. CDR3 sequence (DNA): TGTGCCAGCAGGAACACCGGGACAGGGGCTTTTGAGCAGTACTTC. Translated, it gives CASRNTGTGAFEQYF.

This clonotype was found many times. The V and J genes are TRBV12-3 or TRBV12-4 and TRBJ2-1, with TRBD1 as a possible D gene (6 bases). The CDR3 is made up of 11 amino acids. V dropped 3 bases and J dropped 13 bases, with 10 bases sitting between them. CDR3 loop: CASSLLGAQFF. DNA of the CDR3: TGTGCCAGCAGTTTGTTGGGGGCCCAGTTCTTC.

This clonotype was found many times. The genes are TRBV6-1 and TRBJ2-1; D might be TRBD2 (5 bases). V was clipped by 4 bases and J by 6 bases, with 7 bases between them. This CDR3 has 12 amino acids. From germline, CDR1 is MNHNS and CDR2 SASEGT. CDR3 nucleotides: TGTGCCAGCAGTGCAACTAGCAATGAGCAGTTCTTC. Translating gives CASSATSNEQFF.

This clonotype was picked up a small number of times. The J gene is TRBJ2-3, the V gene TRBV4-1, with 9 bases lining up with TRBD1. The CDR3 contains 15 residues. Unmatched junction bases numbered 8, after V lost 7 bases and J lost 3 bases. Germline CDR1 is MGHRA and CDR2 is YSYEKL. As DNA, the CDR3 is TGCGCCAGCACCCCGGACAGGGGACTAACAGATACGCAGTATTTT. Its translation is CASTPDRGLTDTQYF.

The V gene is TRBV24-1, the J gene TRBJ2-3, with 7 bases aligning to TRBD2. Trimming took 4 bases from V and 0 from J; bases not matched to a gene: 6. Per the germline V gene, CDR1 is KGHDR and CDR2 is SFDVKD. This CDR3 is built from 16 residues. The CDR3 protein is CATSDWKRGSTDTQYF. CDR3 DNA sequence: TGTGCCACCAGTGACTGGAAGCGGGGAAGCACAGATACGCAGTATTTT.